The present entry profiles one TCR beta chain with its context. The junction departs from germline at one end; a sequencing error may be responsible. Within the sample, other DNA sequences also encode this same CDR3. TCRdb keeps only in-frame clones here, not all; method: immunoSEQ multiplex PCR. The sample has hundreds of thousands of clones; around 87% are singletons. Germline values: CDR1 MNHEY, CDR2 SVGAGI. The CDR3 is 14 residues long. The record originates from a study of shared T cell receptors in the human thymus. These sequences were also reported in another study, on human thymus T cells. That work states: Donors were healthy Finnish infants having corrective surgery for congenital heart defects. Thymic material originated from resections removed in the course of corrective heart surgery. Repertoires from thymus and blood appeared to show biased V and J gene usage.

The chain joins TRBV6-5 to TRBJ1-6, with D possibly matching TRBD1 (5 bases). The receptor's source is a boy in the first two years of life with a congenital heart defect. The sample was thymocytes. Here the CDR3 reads CASSYGGYNSPLHF. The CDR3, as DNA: TGTGCCAGCAGTTACGGGGGGTATAATTCCCCCCTCCACTTT.